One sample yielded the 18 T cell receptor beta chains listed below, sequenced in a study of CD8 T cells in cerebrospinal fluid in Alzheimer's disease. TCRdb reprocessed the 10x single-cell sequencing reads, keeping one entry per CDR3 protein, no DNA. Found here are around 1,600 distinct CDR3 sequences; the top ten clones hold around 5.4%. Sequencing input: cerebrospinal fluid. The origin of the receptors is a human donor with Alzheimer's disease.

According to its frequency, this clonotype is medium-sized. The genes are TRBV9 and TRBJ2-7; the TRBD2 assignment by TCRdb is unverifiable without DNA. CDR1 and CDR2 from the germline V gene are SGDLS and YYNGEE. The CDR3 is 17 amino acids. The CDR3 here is CASSVRPSGSGRYEQYF.

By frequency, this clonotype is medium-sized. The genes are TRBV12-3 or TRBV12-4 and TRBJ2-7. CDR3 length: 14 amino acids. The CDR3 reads CASSLVLVTGEQYF.

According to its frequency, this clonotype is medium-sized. CDR3 amino acids: CASSFGPRGIEKLFF. The chain links TRBV13 to TRBJ1-4. Per germline, CDR1 PRHDT and CDR2 FYEKMQ (reference sequence). CDR3 length equals 15 residues.

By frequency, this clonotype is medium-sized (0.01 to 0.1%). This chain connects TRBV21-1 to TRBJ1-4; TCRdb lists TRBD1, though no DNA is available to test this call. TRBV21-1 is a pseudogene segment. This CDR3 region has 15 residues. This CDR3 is CATQGRQGRREKLFF.

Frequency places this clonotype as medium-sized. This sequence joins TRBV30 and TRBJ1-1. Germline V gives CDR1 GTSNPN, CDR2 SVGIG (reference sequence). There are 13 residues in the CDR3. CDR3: CAWSTPANTEAFF.

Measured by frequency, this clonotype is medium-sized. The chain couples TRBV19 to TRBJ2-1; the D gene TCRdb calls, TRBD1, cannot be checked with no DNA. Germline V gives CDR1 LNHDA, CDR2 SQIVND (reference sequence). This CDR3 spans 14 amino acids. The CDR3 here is CASSIWQGNNEQFF.

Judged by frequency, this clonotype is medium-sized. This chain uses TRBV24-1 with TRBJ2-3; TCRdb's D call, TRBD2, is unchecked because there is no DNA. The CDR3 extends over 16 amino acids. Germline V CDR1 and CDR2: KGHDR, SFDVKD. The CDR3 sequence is CATSDPRETSTDTQYF.

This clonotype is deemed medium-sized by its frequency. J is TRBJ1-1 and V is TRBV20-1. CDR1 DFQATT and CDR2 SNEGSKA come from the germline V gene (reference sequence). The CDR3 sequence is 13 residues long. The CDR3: CSARVSPNTEAFF.

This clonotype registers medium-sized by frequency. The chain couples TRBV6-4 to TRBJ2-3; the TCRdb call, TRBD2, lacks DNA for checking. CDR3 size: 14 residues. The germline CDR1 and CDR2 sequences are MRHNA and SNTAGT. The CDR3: CASSEVAETDTQYF.

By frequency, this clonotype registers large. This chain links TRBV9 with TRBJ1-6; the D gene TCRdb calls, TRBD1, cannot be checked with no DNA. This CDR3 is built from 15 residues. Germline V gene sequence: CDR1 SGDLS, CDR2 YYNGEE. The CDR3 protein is CASSVGDTYNSPLHF.

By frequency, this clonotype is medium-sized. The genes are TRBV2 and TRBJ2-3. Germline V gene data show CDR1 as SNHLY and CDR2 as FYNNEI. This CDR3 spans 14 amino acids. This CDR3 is CASRKRDSTDTQYF.

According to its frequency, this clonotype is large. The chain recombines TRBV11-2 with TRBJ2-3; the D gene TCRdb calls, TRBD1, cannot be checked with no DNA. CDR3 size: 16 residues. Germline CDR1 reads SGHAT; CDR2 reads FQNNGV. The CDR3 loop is CASSLNPQGAPDTQYF.

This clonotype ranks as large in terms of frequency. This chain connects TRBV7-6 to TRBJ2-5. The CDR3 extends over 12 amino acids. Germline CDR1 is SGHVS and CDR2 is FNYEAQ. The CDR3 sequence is CASSRNQETQYF.

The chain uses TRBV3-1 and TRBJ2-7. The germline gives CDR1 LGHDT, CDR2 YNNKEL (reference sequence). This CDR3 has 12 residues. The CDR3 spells CASSHLSYEQYF.

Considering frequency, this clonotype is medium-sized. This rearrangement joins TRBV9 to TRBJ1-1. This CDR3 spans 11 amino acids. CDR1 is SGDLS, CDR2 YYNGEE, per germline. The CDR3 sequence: CASSVFPEAFF.

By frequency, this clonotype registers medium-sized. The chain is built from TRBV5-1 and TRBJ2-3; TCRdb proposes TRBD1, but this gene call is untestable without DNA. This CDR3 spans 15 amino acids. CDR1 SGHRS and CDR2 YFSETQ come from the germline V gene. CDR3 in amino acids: CASSLAGGPIDTQYF.

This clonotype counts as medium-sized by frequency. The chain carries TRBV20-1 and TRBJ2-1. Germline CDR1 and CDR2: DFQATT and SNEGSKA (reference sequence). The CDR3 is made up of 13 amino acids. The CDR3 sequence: CSARPASGDEQFF.

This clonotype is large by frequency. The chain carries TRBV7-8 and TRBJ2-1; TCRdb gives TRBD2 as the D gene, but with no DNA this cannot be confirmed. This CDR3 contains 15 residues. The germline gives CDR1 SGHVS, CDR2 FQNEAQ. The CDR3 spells CASSLERLARGEQFF.